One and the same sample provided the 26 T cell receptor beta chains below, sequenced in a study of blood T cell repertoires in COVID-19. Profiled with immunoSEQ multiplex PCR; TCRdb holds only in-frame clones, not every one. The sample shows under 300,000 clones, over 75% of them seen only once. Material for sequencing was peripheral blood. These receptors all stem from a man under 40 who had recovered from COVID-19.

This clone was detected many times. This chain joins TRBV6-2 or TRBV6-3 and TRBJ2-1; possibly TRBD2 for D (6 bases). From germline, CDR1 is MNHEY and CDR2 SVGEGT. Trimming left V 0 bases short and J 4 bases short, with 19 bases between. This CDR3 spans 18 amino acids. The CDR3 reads CASSYSPPDGGIYNEQFF. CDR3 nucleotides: TGTGCCAGCAGTTACTCCCCCCCGGACGGGGGAATTTACAATGAGCAGTTCTTC.

Written as DNA, the CDR3 is TGTGCCAGCCGGGGGGGGACCTACAATGAGCAGTTCTTC. Translated: CASRGGTYNEQFF. This chain joins TRBV7-6 and TRBJ2-1; 8 bases are shared with TRBD2. The CDR3 contains 13 residues. After removal of 8 bases from V and 2 bases from J, the junction contained 2 bases not matched to a gene. The V gene's germline CDR1 is SGHVS and CDR2 FNYEAQ.

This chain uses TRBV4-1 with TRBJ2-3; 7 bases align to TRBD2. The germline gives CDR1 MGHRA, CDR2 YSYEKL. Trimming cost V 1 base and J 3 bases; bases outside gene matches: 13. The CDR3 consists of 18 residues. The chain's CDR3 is CASSQGRAGVPVTDTQYF. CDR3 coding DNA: TGCGCCAGCAGCCAAGGTCGCGCGGGGGTGCCGGTAACAGATACGCAGTATTTT.

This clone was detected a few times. DNA of the CDR3: TGTGCCAGCAGTGATCAAGGCCCAGGGGTTGGGCAGCCCCAGCATTTT. Translation gives CASSDQGPGVGQPQHF. The rearrangement links TRBV6-1 to TRBJ1-5, with D possibly being TRBD1 (6 bases). Germline loops: CDR1 MNHNS, CDR2 SASEGT. The CDR3 runs 16 residues. V lost 3 bases to trimming and J lost 7 bases, with 19 bases between them.

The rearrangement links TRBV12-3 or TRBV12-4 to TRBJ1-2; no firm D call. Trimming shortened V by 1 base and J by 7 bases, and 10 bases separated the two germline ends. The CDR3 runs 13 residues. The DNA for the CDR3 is TGTGCCAGCAGTTTAGGGGCCCTGGGTGGCTACACCTTC. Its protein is CASSLGALGGYTF.

The CDR3 DNA reads TGCGCCAGCAGCTTTACAGGGTCAGGCAATCAGCCCCAGCATTTT. It codes for CASSFTGSGNQPQHF. The chain links TRBV5-1 to TRBJ1-5; tentatively, D is TRBD1 (6 bases). Looked up from germline, CDR1 is SGHRS and CDR2 is YFSETQ. V was clipped by 2 bases and J by 2 bases, with 11 bases between them. This CDR3 region has 15 residues.

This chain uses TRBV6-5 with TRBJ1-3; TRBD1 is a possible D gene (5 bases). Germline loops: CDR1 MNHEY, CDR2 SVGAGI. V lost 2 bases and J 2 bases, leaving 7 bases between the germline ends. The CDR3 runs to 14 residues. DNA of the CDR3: TGTGCCAGCAGTTACGGCAGGGCTGGAAACACCATATATTTT. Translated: CASSYGRAGNTIYF.

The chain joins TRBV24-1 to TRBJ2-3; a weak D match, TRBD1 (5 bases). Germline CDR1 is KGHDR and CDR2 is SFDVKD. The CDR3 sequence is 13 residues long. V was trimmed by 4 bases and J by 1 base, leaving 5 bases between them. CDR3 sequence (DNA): TGTGCCACCAGTGAAGGGGGCACAGATACGCAGTATTTT. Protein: CATSEGGTDTQYF.

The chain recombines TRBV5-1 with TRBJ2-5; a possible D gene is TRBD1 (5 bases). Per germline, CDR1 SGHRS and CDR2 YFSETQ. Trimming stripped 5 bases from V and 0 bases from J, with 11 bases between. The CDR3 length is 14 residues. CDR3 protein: CASRETTDQETQYF. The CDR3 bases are TGCGCCAGCAGAGAAACGACAGACCAAGAGACCCAGTACTTC.

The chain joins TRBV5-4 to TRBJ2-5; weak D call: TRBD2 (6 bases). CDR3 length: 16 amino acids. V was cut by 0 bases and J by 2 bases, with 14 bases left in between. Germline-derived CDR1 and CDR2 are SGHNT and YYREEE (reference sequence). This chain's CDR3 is CASSLAKGLGQETQYF. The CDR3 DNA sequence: TGTGCCAGCAGCTTGGCCAAGGGACTCGGACAAGAGACCCAGTACTTC.

CDR3 nucleotide sequence: TGTGCCAGCAGTTCTCCCGGGAGAAACTACGAGCAGTACGTC. Translated, it gives CASSSPGRNYEQYV. The chain recombines TRBV28 with TRBJ2-7; D may be TRBD2 (6 bases). The CDR3 covers 14 residues. Trimming took 4 bases from V and 3 from J, leaving 13 bases between them. The V gene's germline CDR1 is MDHEN and CDR2 SYDVKM.

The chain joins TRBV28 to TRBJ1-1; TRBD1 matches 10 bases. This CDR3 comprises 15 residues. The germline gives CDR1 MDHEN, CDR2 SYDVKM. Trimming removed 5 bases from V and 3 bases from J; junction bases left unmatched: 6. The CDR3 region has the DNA TGTGCCAGCAGTAGACAGGGGGCGGGAGACACTGAAGCTTTCTTT. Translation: CASSRQGAGDTEAFF.

CDR3 bases: TGTGCCAGCAGCCCCGCAGGTTCACCCCTCCACTTT. Translated, it gives CASSPAGSPLHF. V usage is TRBV3-1 (or the pseudogene TRBV3-2) and J usage is TRBJ1-6, with D uncertain. CDR1 and CDR2 from the germline V gene are LGHDT and YNNKEL (reference sequence). The CDR3 has 12 residues. V lost 4 bases, J lost 9 bases, and 7 bases lay in between.

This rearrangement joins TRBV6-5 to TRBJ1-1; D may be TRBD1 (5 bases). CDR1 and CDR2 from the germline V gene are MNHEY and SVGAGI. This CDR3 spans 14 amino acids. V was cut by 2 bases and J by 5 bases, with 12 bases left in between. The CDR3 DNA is TGTGCCAGCAGTTACGACAGCGGGAGGACTGAAGCTTTCTTT. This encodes CASSYDSGRTEAFF.

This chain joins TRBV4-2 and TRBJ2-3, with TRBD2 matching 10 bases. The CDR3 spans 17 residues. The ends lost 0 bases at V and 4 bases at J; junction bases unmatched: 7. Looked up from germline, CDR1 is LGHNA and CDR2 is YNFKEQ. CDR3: CASSQDFASGGADTQYF. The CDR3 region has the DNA TGTGCCAGCAGCCAAGATTTCGCTAGCGGGGGTGCAGATACGCAGTATTTT.

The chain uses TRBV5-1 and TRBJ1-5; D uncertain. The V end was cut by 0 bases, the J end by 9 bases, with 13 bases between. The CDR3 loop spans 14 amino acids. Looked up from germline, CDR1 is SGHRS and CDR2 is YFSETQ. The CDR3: CASSLGEGSSPQHF. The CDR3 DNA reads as TGCGCCAGCAGCTTGGGGGAGGGATCATCGCCCCAGCATTTT.

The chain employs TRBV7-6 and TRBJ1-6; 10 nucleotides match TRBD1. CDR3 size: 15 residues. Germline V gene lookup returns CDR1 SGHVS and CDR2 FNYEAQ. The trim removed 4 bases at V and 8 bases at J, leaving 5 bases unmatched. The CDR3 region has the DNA TGTGCCAGCAGCTCGGGACAGGGGTTGTATTCACCCCTCCACTTT. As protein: CASSSGQGLYSPLHF.

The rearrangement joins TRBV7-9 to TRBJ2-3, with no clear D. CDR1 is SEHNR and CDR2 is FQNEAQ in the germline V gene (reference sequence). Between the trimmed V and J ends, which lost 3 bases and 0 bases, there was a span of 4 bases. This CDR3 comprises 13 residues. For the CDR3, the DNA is TGTGCCAGCAGCTTCGAGAGCACAGATACGCAGTATTTT. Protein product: CASSFESTDTQYF.

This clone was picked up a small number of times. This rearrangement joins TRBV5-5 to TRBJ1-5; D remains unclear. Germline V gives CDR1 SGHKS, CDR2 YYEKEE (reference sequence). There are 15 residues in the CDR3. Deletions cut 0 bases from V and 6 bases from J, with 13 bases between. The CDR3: CASSLGGITGQPQHF. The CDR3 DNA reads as TGTGCCAGCAGCTTGGGAGGGATAACGGGTCAGCCCCAGCATTTT.

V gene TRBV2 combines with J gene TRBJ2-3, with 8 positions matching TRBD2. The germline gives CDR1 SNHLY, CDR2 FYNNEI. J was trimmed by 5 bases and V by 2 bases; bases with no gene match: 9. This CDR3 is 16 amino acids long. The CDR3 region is CASSETPGGRVDTQYF. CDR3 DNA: TGTGCCAGCAGTGAAACGCCGGGGGGGCGGGTAGATACGCAGTATTTT. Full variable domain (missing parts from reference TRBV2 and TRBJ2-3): EPEVTQTPSHQVTQMGQEVILRCVPISNHLYFYWYRQILGQKVEFLVSFYNNEISEKSEIFDDQFSVERPDGSNFTLKIRSTKLEDSAMYFCASSETPGGRVDTQYFGPGTRLTVL.

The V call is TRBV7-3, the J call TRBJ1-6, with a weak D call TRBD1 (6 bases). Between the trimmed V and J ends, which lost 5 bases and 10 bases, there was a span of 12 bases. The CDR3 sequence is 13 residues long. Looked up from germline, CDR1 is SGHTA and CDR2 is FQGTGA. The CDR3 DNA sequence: TGTGCCAGCAGCCCAGGGGTGGGCTCACCCCTCCACTTT. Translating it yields CASSPGVGSPLHF. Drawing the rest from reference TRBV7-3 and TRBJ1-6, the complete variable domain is GAGVSQTPSNKVTEKGKYVELRCDPISGHTALYWYRQSLGQGPEFLIYFQGTGAADDSGLPNDRFFAVRPEGSVSTLKIQRTERGDSAVYLCASSPGVGSPLHFGNGTRLTVT.

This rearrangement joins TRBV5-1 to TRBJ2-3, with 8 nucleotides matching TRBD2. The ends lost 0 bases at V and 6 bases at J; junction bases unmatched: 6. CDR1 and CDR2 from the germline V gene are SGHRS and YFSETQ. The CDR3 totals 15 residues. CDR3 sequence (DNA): TGCGCCAGCAGCTTGGCCGGGCGGGGGGAGGATACGCAGTATTTT. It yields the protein CASSLAGRGEDTQYF.

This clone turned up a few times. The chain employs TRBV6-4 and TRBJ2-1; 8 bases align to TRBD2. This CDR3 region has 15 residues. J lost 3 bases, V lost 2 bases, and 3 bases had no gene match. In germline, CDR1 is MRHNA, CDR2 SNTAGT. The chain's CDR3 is CASSDLGGDYNEQFF. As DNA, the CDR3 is TGTGCCAGCAGTGACCTCGGGGGGGACTACAATGAGCAGTTCTTC.

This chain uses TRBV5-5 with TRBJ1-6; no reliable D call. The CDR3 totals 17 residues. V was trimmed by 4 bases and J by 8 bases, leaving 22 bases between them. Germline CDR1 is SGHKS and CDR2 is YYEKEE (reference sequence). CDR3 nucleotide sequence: TGTGCCAGCAGCCGGAGCCGGACTGATACAAAGTATTCACCCCTCCACTTT. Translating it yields CASSRSRTDTKYSPLHF.

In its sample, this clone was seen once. The CDR3 reads CASSYQQDSGELFF. The CDR3 nucleotides are TGTGCCAGCAGTTACCAACAAGATTCCGGGGAGCTGTTTTTT. This chain uses TRBV6-6 with TRBJ2-2; D is ambiguous. Germline V gene data show CDR1 as MNHNY and CDR2 as SVGAGI (reference sequence). V was cut by 2 bases and J by 6 bases, with 10 bases left in between. The CDR3 covers 14 residues.

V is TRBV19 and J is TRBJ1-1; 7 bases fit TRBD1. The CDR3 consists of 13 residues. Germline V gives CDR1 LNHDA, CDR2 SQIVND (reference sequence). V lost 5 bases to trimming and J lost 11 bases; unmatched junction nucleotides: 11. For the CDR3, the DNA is TGTGCCAGTAGTTCGACGACAGGGAGTCTCGCTTTCTTT. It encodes CASSSTTGSLAFF.